This T cell receptor (beta chain) came from a study of shared clonotypes between healthy human individuals (TCRdb year 2020). General notes on the study: A couple of women and three men aged 18 to 49 years were included in the cohort. Per donor, three plates each were used for CD4 naive and CD4 memory, two for CD8 naive, and one for CD8 memory. Blood TCR repertoires of five healthy adults were deeply sequenced to estimate repertoire size and the extent of clonotype sharing between individuals. To increase sequencing depth and limit assay-specific biases, different laboratories used diverse techniques to prepare libraries and sequence TCR repertoires. Each donor's leukapheresis produced roughly between roughly 0.94 and 9.5 billion PBMCs. Broader findings and caveats from the paper: Sharing across a few donors was observed for approximately 5% of naive CD4, over 3% of naive CD8, around 2.5% of memory CD4, and around 0.42% of memory CD8 clonotypes. Incomplete sequencing was indicated by rarefaction of sorted-subset datasets, despite the large sequencing depth. Larger estimated clonotype richness was generally found for naive subsets than for memory subsets. Based on pairwise subsampling, the degree of clonotype sharing among donors was expected to be affected by sequencing depth. Compared with non-shared clonotypes, the clonotypes found in all four sorted-subset donors had higher generation probabilities. Because the study included a small number of donors, the genetic and exposure-history diversity represented was limited. Sampling was restricted to blood, and TCR repertoires in tissue are likely to differ from TCR repertoires in blood.

As for this clone: Its antigen has not been determined. Base-call qualities are not available, and no considerably larger clone is one nucleotide away.

For the CD8 naive samples, CD45RO-negative cells were positively selected for CCR7, yielding a CD45RA+CCR7+ population from which TemRA cells were excluded. The donors were healthy, HIV-negative adults with no recently reported acute infections or vaccinations. Every donor was a Caucasian adult living in Nashville, Tennessee, USA. Blood was obtained by leukapheresis, after which PBMCs were separated by Ficoll-Histopaque density gradient centrifugation and cryopreserved in liquid nitrogen vapor phase. Analytical flow cytometry was used to check the purity and quantity of each magnetically sorted T cell population. Genomic DNA was isolated from each sorted fraction and quantified by UV absorbance on a Nanodrop 2000c. Using the deep immunoSEQ assay, multiplex PCR amplified TCR CDR3 regions from genomic DNA. Genomic DNA extracted from each cell subset was distributed evenly over all wells of several immunoSEQ 96-well plates, and each plate served as one replicate. Each replicate PCR for sorted subsets received around 200 ng genomic DNA, equal to tens of thousands of T cell genomes. Purified libraries were measured with a Qubit 3.0 fluorometer, size-checked on a Bioanalyzer 2100, and measured again with the KAPA Library Quantification kit. Every immunoSEQ 96-well plate was sequenced on a separate single-read 150-cycle Illumina NextSeq 550 flow cell. Turning to the authors' computational methods: Because the immunoSEQ output included only junctional sequences and no quality scores, the filtering could not be the same as the filtering used for full-length reads. Sequences were annotated with PyIR, a Python wrapper for IgBLAST v1.9, and V/J genes and CDR3 were assigned using IMGT germline references. Reads were removed for weak V/J assignments (E-value above 1e-6), missing CDR3, stop codons, out-of-frame junctions, or ambiguous translated residues. A V3J clonotype was defined by an identical inferred V gene, J gene, and CDR3 amino acid sequence. The percentage overlap between two repertoires was calculated by dividing the number of shared unique clonotypes by the size of the smaller repertoire. Three approaches were used to assess repertoire richness: RTK rarefaction, the Chao1 estimator, and Recon v2.1 estimates of unobserved clonotypes. OLGA was used to compute generation probabilities for all TCRbeta clonotypes that the gDNA method yielded from a few donors. Here the immuneACCESS table is served through TCRdb, limited to in-frame sequences with V and J called. Missing clones are a known gap in these copies; in checked studies unresolved V genes cover under half, and the rest lacks a known reason. V and J calls and clone size are those listed in that table; D and trimming were worked out from the DNA. Within this sample are some 600,000 clones, with roughly 95% of them counted one time only. The ten largest clones take up less than 0.12% of the sample.

CDR1 and CDR2 are drawn from the germline V gene: KGHSH, LQKENI. The CDR3 numbers 15 residues from cysteine through phenylalanine. Only CDR3 DNA remains: 45 bases, in frame from the first base. Trimming costs V 5 bases and J 1 base, and their ends lie 14 bases apart. The sample comprised naive CD8+ T cells sorted from blood. The intended sense of this specimen's cell subset or site label: CD45RA+CCR7+. The sequence links TRBV18 to TRBJ2-5, and the D gene may be TRBD1, 6 bases matching. The receptor comes from a woman between 25 and 40 years old in good health. CDR3 region: CASSDSRDTQETQYF. The nucleotide sequence is given as TGTGCCAGCTCAGACAGCAGGGACACCCAAGAGACCCAGTACTTC. With the portions outside the CDR3 filled from the reference TRBV18 and TRBJ2-5 genes, the complete variable region becomes NAGVMQNPRHLVRRRGQEARLRCSPMKGHSHVYWYRQLPEEGLKFMVYLQKENIIDESGMPKERFSAEFPKEGPSILRIQQVVRGDSAAYFCASSDSRDTQETQYFGPGTRLLVL.